These 21 T cell receptor beta chains were sequenced from one sample in a study of long-term antiretroviral therapy in people with HIV. The assay, immunoSEQ v3.0, was run at survey level. TCRdb's copy holds only in-frame clones and misses some; the assay was immunoSEQ multiplex PCR. The data show about 20,000 clones, with around 80% seen just once and around 9% held by the top ten. Sequenced material: unsorted PBMCs, taken 1.2 years after starting antiretroviral therapy. The receptors here all came from a woman aged 40 to 50 with HIV.

This chain links TRBV5-1 with TRBJ2-1; D is perhaps TRBD2 (6 bases). This CDR3 region has 15 residues. Germline V gene sequence: CDR1 SGHRS, CDR2 YFSETQ. V dropped 3 bases and J dropped 2 bases, with 12 bases sitting between them. The CDR3 bases are TGCGCCAGCAGCTGGGTGGGGGAGGCCTACAATGAGCAGTTCTTC. It specifies CASSWVGEAYNEQFF.

CDR3 nucleotides: TGTGCCAGCTCACCGAAGGGCCCATCGGCCTACGAGCAGTACTTC. Translating it yields CASSPKGPSAYEQYF. This chain uses TRBV18 with TRBJ2-7, with D uncertain. This CDR3 has 15 residues. Germline lookup yields CDR1 KGHSH and CDR2 LQKENI. Deletions cut 3 bases from V and 2 bases from J, with 14 bases between.

This rearrangement joins TRBV5-1 to TRBJ2-7; D could derive from TRBD1 or TRBD2 (6 bases each). CDR3 length equals 13 residues. With 4 bases removed from V and 4 bases from J, the gap between germline ends came to 12 bases. CDR1 and CDR2 from the germline V gene are SGHRS and YFSETQ. The CDR3 DNA reads TGCGCCAGCAGCCCCGGGGGCGGGTACGAGCAGTACTTC. Protein product: CASSPGGGYEQYF.

The chain has TRBV5-1 and TRBJ2-1; a weak D match, TRBD2 (5 bases). V was pared by 0 bases and J by 10 bases, with 14 bases between. Germline V lookup: CDR1 SGHRS, CDR2 YFSETQ. The CDR3 is made up of 14 amino acids. CDR3 residues: CASSLGGRGEEQFF. The CDR3 DNA reads as TGCGCCAGCAGCTTGGGTGGGAGAGGTGAGGAGCAGTTCTTC.

The CDR3 region has the DNA TGTGCCAGTAACATAGGTGGGACTAGCGGCTACGAGCAGTACTTC. Translating it yields CASNIGGTSGYEQYF. The chain couples TRBV19 to TRBJ2-7; 11 positions agree with TRBD2. Losses at the gene ends were 7 bases for V and 3 bases for J; bases not matched to a gene: 8. This CDR3 is built from 15 residues. The germline V gene has CDR1 LNHDA and CDR2 SQIVND (reference sequence).

The chain links TRBV6-6 to TRBJ2-7; D is ambiguous. The CDR3 is made up of 11 amino acids. Trimming cost V 6 bases and J 4 bases, with 7 bases left between them. CDR1 and CDR2 (germline): MNHNY, SVGAGI (reference sequence). The CDR3 region is CASSQDYEQYF. The CDR3 DNA reads TGTGCCAGCAGCCAAGATTACGAGCAGTACTTC.

The chain uses TRBV18 and TRBJ2-7; 9 bases agree with TRBD2. This CDR3 has 15 amino acids. The V and J ends lost 2 bases and 5 bases, in that order; junction bases with no gene match: 7. The V gene's germline CDR1 is KGHSH and CDR2 LQKENI. This CDR3 reads CASSPSAGGLHEQYF. CDR3 sequence (DNA): TGTGCCAGCTCACCATCAGCGGGAGGCCTCCACGAGCAGTACTTC.

V gene TRBV5-1 combines with J gene TRBJ2-7; D not certain. CDR1 and CDR2 (germline): SGHRS, YFSETQ. V was pared by 4 bases and J by 3 bases, with 26 bases between. The CDR3 contains 18 residues. The CDR3, as DNA: TGCGCCAGCAGCCCCGCGCCACCTGCGGTACTGGAGAACTACGAGCAGTACTTC. Translated, it gives CASSPAPPAVLENYEQYF. The whole variable domain, filled in from reference TRBV5-1 and TRBJ2-7, reads KAGVTQTPRYLIKTRGQQVTLSCSPISGHRSVSWYQQTPGQGLQFLFEYFSETQRNKGNFPGRFSGRQFSNSRSEMNVSTLELGDSALYLCASSPAPPAVLENYEQYFGPGTRLTVT.

The chain employs TRBV11-2 and TRBJ2-1, with a tentative D call TRBD1 (6 bases). The CDR3 extends over 14 amino acids. In germline, CDR1 is SGHAT, CDR2 FQNNGV. V was trimmed by 0 bases and J by 12 bases, leaving 15 bases between them. The CDR3 protein is CASSLDPQGGWQFF. The DNA for the CDR3 is TGTGCCAGCAGCTTAGATCCTCAAGGGGGTTGGCAGTTCTTC.

In its sample, this clone was seen once. The chain has TRBV7-9 and TRBJ2-4; TRBD2 agrees at 10 bases. The CDR3 contains 14 residues. CDR1 SEHNR and CDR2 FQNEAQ come from the germline V gene (reference sequence). Trimming took 3 bases from V and 8 from J; bases not matched to a gene: 4. This CDR3 reads CASSFTSGIDIQYF. CDR3 bases: TGTGCCAGCAGCTTCACTAGCGGGATAGACATTCAGTACTTC.

The gene calls are TRBV20-1 and TRBJ2-1; the D gene is possibly TRBD2 (6 bases). The germline V gene has CDR1 DFQATT and CDR2 SNEGSKA (reference sequence). CDR3 length: 11 amino acids. Deletions cut 6 bases from V and 8 bases from J, with 11 bases between. CDR3 loop: CSARWGDEQFF. CDR3 nucleotides: TGCAGTGCGCGGTGGGGGGATGAGCAGTTCTTC.

The V call is TRBV7-9, the J call TRBJ2-1; 7 nucleotides match TRBD2. V shed 5 bases and J 8 bases; nucleotides not matched to a gene: 18. Looked up from germline, CDR1 is SEHNR and CDR2 is FQNEAQ (reference sequence). This CDR3 has 17 amino acids. CDR3 bases: TGTGCCAGCAGCCCGGGCGGGAGTTTCCGAGGGAGGGATGAGCAGTTCTTC. Translated, it gives CASSPGGSFRGRDEQFF. Variable domain in full (rest from reference TRBV7-9 and TRBJ2-1): DTGVSQNPRHKITKRGQNVTFRCDPISEHNRLYWYRQTLGQGPEFLTYFQNEAQLEKSRLLSDRFSAERPKGSFSTLEIQRTEQGDSAMYLCASSPGGSFRGRDEQFFGPGTRLTVL.

This rearrangement joins TRBV10-2 to TRBJ2-3; unclear D gene. Germline V gene lookup returns CDR1 WSHSY and CDR2 SAAADI. This CDR3 has 14 residues. V gave up 1 base and J gave up 12 bases, with 17 bases separating them. The CDR3 sequence: CASSELDPWATQYF. DNA for the CDR3: TGCGCCAGCAGTGAGTTGGACCCCTGGGCGACCCAGTATTTT.

This CDR3 reads CASSYDRSGNTIYF. The CDR3 DNA follows: TGTGCCAGCAGTTACGACAGGTCTGGAAACACCATATATTTT. The V call is TRBV6-6, the J call TRBJ1-3, with a weak D call TRBD1 (6 bases). CDR3 length: 14 amino acids. V lost 2 bases to trimming and J lost 1 base, with 6 bases between them. CDR1 is MNHNY and CDR2 is SVGAGI in the germline V gene (reference sequence).

The chain carries TRBV19 and TRBJ1-5; D remains unclear. In germline, CDR1 is LNHDA, CDR2 SQIVND (reference sequence). This CDR3 has 13 amino acids. V was clipped by 7 bases and J by 4 bases, with 11 bases between them. The CDR3 bases are TGTGCCAGTACGTCTTATGGGAATCAGCCCCAGCATTTT. It translates to CASTSYGNQPQHF. Together with reference TRBV19 and TRBJ1-5, the CDR3 gives the full variable domain: DGGITQSPKYLFRKEGQNVTLSCEQNLNHDAMYWYRQDPGQGLRLIYYSQIVNDFQKGDIAEGYSVSREKKESFPLTVTSAQKNPTAFYLCASTSYGNQPQHFGDGTRLSIL.

Here the CDR3 reads CASSFPPGAGETQYF. DNA of the CDR3: TGTGCCAGCAGTTTCCCTCCCGGGGCGGGGGAGACCCAGTACTTC. The V gene is TRBV28, the J gene TRBJ2-5, with D maybe TRBD2 (6 bases). The germline gives CDR1 MDHEN, CDR2 SYDVKM. There are 15 residues in the CDR3. V lost 3 bases and J 5 bases, leaving 16 bases between the germline ends.

V usage is TRBV18 and J usage is TRBJ1-5; the D gene is possibly TRBD1 (5 bases). Trimming removed 3 bases at V and 4 bases at J, with 16 bases between. This CDR3 is built from 16 residues. Germline-derived CDR1 and CDR2 are KGHSH and LQKENI. The CDR3 sequence is CASSPTVGTANQPQHF. CDR3 nucleotide sequence: TGTGCCAGCTCACCGACCGTCGGGACCGCGAATCAGCCCCAGCATTTT.

V and J are TRBV27 and TRBJ2-7; no firm D call. V was shortened by 2 bases and J by 3 bases, with 11 bases between the two germline ends. The V gene's germline CDR1 is MNHEY and CDR2 SMNVEV (reference sequence). This CDR3 spans 14 amino acids. DNA of the CDR3: TGTGCCAGCAGTTTACCAGGTAACCTCTACGAGCAGTACTTC. Residues: CASSLPGNLYEQYF.

The J gene is TRBJ2-5, the V gene TRBV11-2, with 13 nucleotides matching TRBD2. This CDR3 is 16 amino acids long. Looked up from germline, CDR1 is SGHAT and CDR2 is FQNNGV. After removal of 4 bases from V and 4 bases from J, the junction contained 6 bases not matched to a gene. The CDR3 is CASSSSRLAGGETQYF. The CDR3 nucleotides are TGTGCCAGCAGCTCCTCGCGACTAGCGGGAGGAGAGACCCAGTACTTC.

The V gene is TRBV6-5, the J gene TRBJ1-1; tentatively, D is TRBD1 (5 bases). CDR1 is MNHEY and CDR2 is SVGAGI in the germline V gene. The CDR3 extends over 14 amino acids. V was pared by 7 bases and J by 4 bases, with 16 bases between. The CDR3 bases are TGTGCCAGCATGCCCTCCGGGCAGGGCACTGAAGCTTTCTTT. Its protein is CASMPSGQGTEAFF.

The chain recombines TRBV7-9 with TRBJ2-3, with D unclear. V shed 3 bases and J shed 1 base, with 5 bases lying between them. The CDR3 covers 13 residues. Germline CDR1 SEHNR, CDR2 FQNEAQ (reference sequence). For the CDR3, the DNA is TGTGCCAGCAGCTTTCTGGGCACAGATACGCAGTATTTT. Amino acids: CASSFLGTDTQYF.